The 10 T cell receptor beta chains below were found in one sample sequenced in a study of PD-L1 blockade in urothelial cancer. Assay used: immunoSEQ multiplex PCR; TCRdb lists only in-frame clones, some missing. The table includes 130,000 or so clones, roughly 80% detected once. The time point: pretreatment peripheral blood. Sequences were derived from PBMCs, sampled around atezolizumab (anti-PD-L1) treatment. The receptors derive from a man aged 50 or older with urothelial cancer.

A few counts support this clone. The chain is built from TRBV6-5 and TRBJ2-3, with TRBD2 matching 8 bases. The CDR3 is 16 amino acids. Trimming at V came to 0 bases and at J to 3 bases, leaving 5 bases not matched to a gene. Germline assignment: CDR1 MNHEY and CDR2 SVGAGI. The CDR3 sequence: CASSYSSGGGTDTQYF. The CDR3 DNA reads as TGTGCCAGCAGTTACTCGTCGGGAGGGGGGACAGATACGCAGTATTTT.

The chain's CDR3 is CAIRKEGDGMSQHF. CDR3 bases: TGTGCCATCAGGAAGGAGGGAGACGGTATGTCCCAGCATTTT. The chain links TRBV10-3 to TRBJ1-5; D gene uncertain. CDR3 length: 14 residues. Germline V CDR1 and CDR2: ENHRY, SYGVKD. V was shortened by 6 bases and J by 11 bases, with 20 bases between the two germline ends.

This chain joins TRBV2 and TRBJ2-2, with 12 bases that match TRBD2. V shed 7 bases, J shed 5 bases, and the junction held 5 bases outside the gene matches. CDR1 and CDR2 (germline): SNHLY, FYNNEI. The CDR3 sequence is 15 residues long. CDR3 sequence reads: CASNLAGGPTGELFF. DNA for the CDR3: TGTGCCAGCAACCTAGCGGGAGGGCCGACCGGGGAGCTGTTTTTT.

The CDR3 nucleotides are TGTGCCAGCAGCCGCGGGAGCACCTCCTACAATGAGCAGTTCTTC. It yields the protein CASSRGSTSYNEQFF. V and J are TRBV6-4 and TRBJ2-1; TRBD2 matches 7 bases. The CDR3 totals 15 residues. V trimming: 6 bases; J trimming: 0 bases; junction bases outside the gene matches: 5. Germline lookup yields CDR1 MRHNA and CDR2 SNTAGT.

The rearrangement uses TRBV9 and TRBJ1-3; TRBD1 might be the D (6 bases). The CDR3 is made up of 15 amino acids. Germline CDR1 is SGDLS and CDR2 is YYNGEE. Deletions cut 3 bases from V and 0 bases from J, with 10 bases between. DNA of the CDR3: TGTGCCAGCAGCGCGCGGGGGGCCTCTGGAAACACCATATATTTT. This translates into CASSARGASGNTIYF.

The CDR3, as DNA: TGTGCCAGCAGCGACTACCATCGGACAGATACGCAGTATTTT. It encodes CASSDYHRTDTQYF. This chain uses TRBV9 with TRBJ2-3; D remains unclear. This CDR3 is 14 amino acids long. Trimming removed 3 bases at V and 3 bases at J, with 11 bases between. CDR1 and CDR2 from the germline V gene are SGDLS and YYNGEE.

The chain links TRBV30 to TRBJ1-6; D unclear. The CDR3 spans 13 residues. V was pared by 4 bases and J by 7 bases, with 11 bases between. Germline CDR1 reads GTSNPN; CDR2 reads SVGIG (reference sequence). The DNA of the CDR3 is TGTGCCTGGACCCACAACCCCAATTCACCCCTCCACTTT. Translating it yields CAWTHNPNSPLHF.

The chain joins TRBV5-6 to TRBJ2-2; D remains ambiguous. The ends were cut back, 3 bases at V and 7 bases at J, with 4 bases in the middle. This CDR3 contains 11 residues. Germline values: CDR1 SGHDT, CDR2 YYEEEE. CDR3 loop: CASSYGGELFF. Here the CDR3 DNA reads TGTGCCAGCAGCTACGGCGGGGAGCTGTTTTTT.

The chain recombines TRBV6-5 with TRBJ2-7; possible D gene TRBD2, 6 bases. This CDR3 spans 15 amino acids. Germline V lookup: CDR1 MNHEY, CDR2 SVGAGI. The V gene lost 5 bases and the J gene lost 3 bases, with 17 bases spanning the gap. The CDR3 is CASSRRDSGIYEQYF. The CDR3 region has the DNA TGTGCCAGCAGTCGCCGGGACTCGGGGATCTACGAGCAGTACTTC.

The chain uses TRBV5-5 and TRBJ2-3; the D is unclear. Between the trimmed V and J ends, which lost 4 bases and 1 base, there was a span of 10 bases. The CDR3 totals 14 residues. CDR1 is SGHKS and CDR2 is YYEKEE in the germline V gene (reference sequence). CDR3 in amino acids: CASSPHPGTDTQYF. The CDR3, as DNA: TGTGCCAGCAGCCCCCATCCGGGCACAGATACGCAGTATTTT.